This T cell receptor beta chain was identified during a study of spatial heterogeneity in lung cancer. Points from the study as a whole: Expanded alpha and beta TCR counts within tumors tracked tumor mutation counts.

The CDR3 totals 14 residues. In germline, CDR1 is LNHDA, CDR2 SQIVND (reference sequence). Time point noted: sample taken at primary tumor resection. Untreated early-stage non-small cell lung cancer patients, 55 to 85 in total, were the donors. Of note for this clonotype: Its antigen is undetermined. Mismatch with germline at one junction end may stem from a read error.

MiXCR, run by TCRdb on the 5' RACE reads, gives a single entry per CDR3 protein. The sample lists some 2,000 distinct CDR3 sequences, more than 8.5% occurring once. The chain recombines TRBV19 with TRBJ1-4, with D uncertain. The receptor comes from a female donor with early-stage non-small cell lung cancer. The sequenced sample was lung tumor tissue, obtained at surgery. In DNA form, the CDR3 reads TGTACCAGTTCTAGCGCACAGTATAATGAAAAACTGTTTTTT. It codes for CTSSSAQYNEKLFF.